The 3 T cell receptor beta chains in this list originate from one sample, sequenced in a study of OX40 agonist ivuxolimab in advanced cancers. Method: immunoSEQ multiplex PCR; TCRdb's copy keeps in-frame clones and lacks some. The sample records tens of thousands of clones, roughly nine tenths being singletons. Sequenced material: CD4+ or CD8+ T cells sorted from blood, taken in a trial of the OX40 agonist ivuxolimab. These TCRs come from an adult with an advanced solid tumor such as melanoma, head and neck, liver or kidney cancer.

This chain links TRBV10-3 with TRBJ2-7; D gene ambiguous. Trimming pared 3 bases from V and 3 bases from J, leaving 21 bases between. This CDR3 is 17 amino acids long. The germline gives CDR1 ENHRY, CDR2 SYGVKD. CDR3 loop: CAISDSGPYVADYEQYF. CDR3 sequence (DNA): TGTGCCATCAGTGACTCCGGGCCCTATGTTGCCGACTACGAGCAGTACTTC.

The chain carries TRBV2 and TRBJ2-2; D gene unclear. V was trimmed by 6 bases and J by 4 bases, leaving 9 bases between them. The CDR3 loop spans 13 amino acids. Germline values: CDR1 SNHLY, CDR2 FYNNEI. The CDR3 here is CASRTDFTGELFF. The CDR3 DNA reads TGTGCCAGCAGAACAGATTTCACCGGGGAGCTGTTTTTT.

The table lists this clone with a few counts. The rearrangement links TRBV19 to TRBJ1-2; 7 bases line up with TRBD1. The CDR3 covers 15 residues. V was clipped by 5 bases and J by 1 base; unmatched bases: 7. CDR1 is LNHDA and CDR2 is SQIVND in the germline V gene (reference sequence). This CDR3 is CASSSSGGNNYGYTF. The CDR3 DNA sequence: TGTGCCAGTAGTTCGTCAGGGGGGAATAACTATGGCTACACCTTC.